This T cell receptor (beta chain) stems from a study of vaccination and CD4 T cells after COVID-19. Study information: Cultures that served as controls received a CEFX pool, an HIV-1 Nef pool, or no peptide.

After removal of 2 bases from V and 15 bases from J, the junction contained 14 bases not matched to a gene. Germline lookup yields CDR1 SGHTA and CDR2 FQGNSA. The CDR3 totals 15 residues. Time point: late sampling 161 to 241 days after vaccination in three convalescent patients. The sample's treatment: roughly nine-day PBMC culture with coronavirus spike peptide pools or control peptides (ViraFEST assay). This clonotype turned up a few times. The antigen is not known. Whole-study results and caveats: Spike mono-reactivity was evident in 304 of the 307 vaccine-specific clones derived from convalescent patients. Detection of a median about 90% of reactive clones in convalescent patients was confined to the period after vaccination.

Sequencing of DNA taken from cultured CD4+ T cells relied on the Oncomine TCR Beta short-read assay. TCRdb passed the PCR reads through MiXCR, listing each CDR3 protein once. Of 22,000 or so distinct CDR3 sequences listed, around a third were seen once; the top ten hold 10% to 12%. The TCR sequence derives from a human donor who had recovered from COVID-19. This sample comprised CD4+ T cells from blood, cultured in vitro, obtained about 7 months after SARS-CoV-2 vaccination. The chain recombines TRBV7-2 with TRBJ2-1; 9 nucleotides match TRBD1. The CDR3 loop is CASSLWSPVGQGWFF. The CDR3 nucleotides read TGTGCCAGCAGCTTATGGAGCCCGGTGGGACAGGGTTGGTTCTTC.